This T cell receptor (beta chain) appears in the sequencing data of a study of blood T cell repertoires in COVID-19. Study-wide context: The United States, Italy and Spain were the sources of the acute and convalescent COVID-19 samples. PBMCs, B-cell-depleted T cells, or T cells provided the cDNA or gDNA that made up the material.

In the source study's methods: Using reference gene primer amplification, nucleated cell counts were estimated. Sequencing was performed with immunoSEQ multiplex PCR; in TCRdb, only in-frame clones are kept and a portion is missing. D and trimming were read from the DNA, whereas the V and J calls and clone size are those reported in that table. The profile shows fewer than 60,000 clones, about 82% of them singletons. The CDR3 is 16 amino acids. Trimming removed 1 base from V and 7 bases from J, with 16 bases in between. CDR1 is MGHDK and CDR2 is SYGVNS in the germline V gene. The sample comprised peripheral blood. This TCR was recovered from a human donor in a cohort sampled during active COVID-19. V and J are TRBV25-1 and TRBJ1-4; D perhaps matches TRBD1 (5 bases). The CDR3 DNA follows: TGTGCCAGCAGTGAATTGAGGGGAACGGGGGGTGAAAAACTGTTTTTT. Its translation is CASSELRGTGGEKLFF.